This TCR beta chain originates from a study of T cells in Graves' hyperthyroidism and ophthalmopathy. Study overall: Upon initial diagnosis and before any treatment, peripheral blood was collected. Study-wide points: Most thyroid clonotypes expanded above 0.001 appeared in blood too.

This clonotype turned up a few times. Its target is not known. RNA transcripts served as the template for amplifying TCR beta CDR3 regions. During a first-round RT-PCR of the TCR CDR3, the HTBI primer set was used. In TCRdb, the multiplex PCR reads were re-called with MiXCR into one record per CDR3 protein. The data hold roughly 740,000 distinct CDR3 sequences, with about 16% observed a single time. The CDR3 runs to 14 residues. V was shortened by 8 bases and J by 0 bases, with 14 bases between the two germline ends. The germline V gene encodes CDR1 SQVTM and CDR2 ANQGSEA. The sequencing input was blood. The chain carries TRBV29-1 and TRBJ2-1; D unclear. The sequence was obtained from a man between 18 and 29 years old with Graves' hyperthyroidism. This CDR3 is CSCARAFSYNEQFF. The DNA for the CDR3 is TGCAGCTGTGCTCGGGCGTTCTCCTACAATGAGCAGTTCTTC.